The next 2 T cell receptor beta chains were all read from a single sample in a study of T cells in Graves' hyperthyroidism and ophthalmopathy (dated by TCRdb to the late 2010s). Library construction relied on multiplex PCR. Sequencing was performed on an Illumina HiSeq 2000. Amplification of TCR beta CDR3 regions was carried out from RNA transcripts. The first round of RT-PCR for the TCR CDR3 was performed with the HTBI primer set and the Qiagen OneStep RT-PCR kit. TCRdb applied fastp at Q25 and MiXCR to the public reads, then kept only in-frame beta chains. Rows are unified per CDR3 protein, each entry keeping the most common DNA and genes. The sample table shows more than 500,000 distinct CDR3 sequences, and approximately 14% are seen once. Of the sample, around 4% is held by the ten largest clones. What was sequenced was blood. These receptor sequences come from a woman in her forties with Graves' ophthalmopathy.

The CDR3 bases are TGTGCCAGCAGCTTGCTGGAAGGAGAGACCCAGTACTTC. Translating gives CASSLLEGETQYF. The chain joins TRBV7-9 to TRBJ2-5; D remains ambiguous. The V gene's germline CDR1 is SEHNR and CDR2 FQNEAQ (reference sequence). Between the trimmed V and J ends, which lost 3 bases and 4 bases, there was a span of 9 bases. The CDR3 is made up of 13 amino acids.

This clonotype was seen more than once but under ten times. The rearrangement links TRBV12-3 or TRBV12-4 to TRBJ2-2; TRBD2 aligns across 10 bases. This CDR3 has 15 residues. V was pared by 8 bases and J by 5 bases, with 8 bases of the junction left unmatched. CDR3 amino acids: CASVGTSGKTGELFF. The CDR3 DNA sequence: TGTGCCAGCGTGGGCACTAGCGGGAAGACCGGGGAGCTGTTTTTT.